The 20 T cell receptor beta chains below all came from one sample that was sequenced in a study of T cell repertoires in cytomegalovirus infection (dated by TCRdb to the late 2010s). Sequenced on an Illumina HiSeq 1500. TCRdb handled the public reads itself, with Q25 trimming in fastp and clone calling in MiXCR, and kept productive beta chains. Entries are consolidated by CDR3 protein sequence, retaining the most common genes and DNA. The sample table contains 270,000 or so distinct CDR3 sequences; only one count was recorded for 15% to 20% of them. The ten largest clones represent around 47% of the sample. Sequencing input: CD8+ T cells from PBMCs. All receptors come from a human donor in good health (CMV status not recorded). Some clones in this sample may be carry-over from other donors' samples.

As DNA, the CDR3 is TGTGCCAGCAGTACGGATATGGTAGGCTCCTACGAGCAGTACTTC. Its translation is CASSTDMVGSYEQYF. The chain combines TRBV6-5 with TRBJ2-7, with D unresolved. Germline V gives CDR1 MNHEY, CDR2 SVGAGI. Trimming took 5 bases from V and 0 from J, leaving 14 bases between them. The CDR3 loop spans 15 amino acids.

Many counts were recorded for this clonotype. The CDR3 loop reads CASSFGDRGSSPLHF. The CDR3 DNA sequence: TGTGCCAGCAGTTTCGGAGACAGGGGAAGTTCACCCCTCCACTTT. The gene calls are TRBV6-2 or TRBV6-3 and TRBJ1-6; TRBD1 matches 8 bases. V dropped 4 bases and J dropped 9; count of bases not matched to a gene: 8. CDR1 and CDR2 from the germline V gene are MNHEY and SVGEGT. This CDR3 region has 15 residues.

In this sample, this clonotype turned up many times. The V call is TRBV29-1, the J call TRBJ2-7, with 8 bases aligning to TRBD1. The germline V gene has CDR1 SQVTM and CDR2 ANQGSEA. CDR3 length: 13 residues. V shed 7 bases, J shed 3 bases, and the junction held 8 bases outside the gene matches. CDR3 sequence reads: CSAGTGDIYEQYF. Here the CDR3 DNA reads TGCAGCGCAGGGACAGGAGATATCTACGAGCAGTACTTC.

There are a few counts of this clonotype. V usage is TRBV6-1 and J usage is TRBJ2-7, with D perhaps matching TRBD2 (7 bases). Germline V gene data show CDR1 as MNHNS and CDR2 as SASEGT. The CDR3 is 18 amino acids. V lost 5 bases to trimming and J lost 6 bases, with 29 bases between them. CDR3 protein: CASSSTRGGGRRRGEQYF. Here the CDR3 DNA reads TGTGCCAGCAGTTCAACACGAGGGGGGGGGCGAAGAAGGGGCGAGCAGTACTTC.

The chain employs TRBV6-2 or TRBV6-3 and TRBJ1-2; a possible D gene is TRBD1 (6 bases). The V gene lost 2 bases and the J gene lost 2 bases, with 18 bases spanning the gap. The CDR3 contains 17 residues. From germline, CDR1 is MNHEY and CDR2 SVGEGT. CDR3 loop: CASSYLPGQLANYGYTF. For the CDR3, the DNA is TGTGCCAGCAGTTACCTCCCCGGACAGCTCGCGAACTATGGCTACACCTTC.

The chain uses TRBV11-1 and TRBJ1-5; D might be TRBD1 (6 bases). This CDR3 comprises 14 residues. Germline V CDR1 and CDR2: SGHAT, FQDESV (reference sequence). Trimming removed 5 bases at V and 4 bases at J, with 12 bases between. CDR3 in DNA: TGTGCCAGCAGCGGACAGCAAACTAATCAGCCCCAGCATTTT. It codes for CASSGQQTNQPQHF. The full variable domain, rest sourced from reference TRBV11-1 and TRBJ1-5, is EAEVAQSPRYKITEKSQAVAFWCDPISGHATLYWYRQILGQGPELLVQFQDESVVDDSQLPKDRFSAERLKGVDSTLKIQPAELGDSAMYLCASSGQQTNQPQHFGDGTRLSIL.

This sequence joins TRBV19 and TRBJ2-3; 7 nucleotides agree with TRBD1. V was clipped by 6 bases and J by 1 base; unmatched bases: 7. CDR3 length: 15 amino acids. From germline, CDR1 is LNHDA and CDR2 SQIVND (reference sequence). Here the CDR3 reads CASRRQGVGTDTQYF. The CDR3, as DNA: TGTGCCAGTAGGAGACAGGGAGTCGGCACAGATACGCAGTATTTT.

This clonotype has ten or more counts. The chain recombines TRBV7-9 with TRBJ2-2; 7 bases fit TRBD1. Germline assignment: CDR1 SEHNR and CDR2 FQNEAQ (reference sequence). CDR3 size: 17 residues. The trim removed 6 bases at V and 1 base at J, leaving 11 bases unmatched. Written as DNA, the CDR3 is TGTGCCAGCAGGGACCCCGAAGGACAGGAGAACACCGGGGAGCTGTTTTTT. It encodes CASRDPEGQENTGELFF.

This clonotype came up a few times. CDR3 in amino acids: CASSLGFGSGNSPLHF. CDR3 coding DNA: TGTGCCAGCAGTTTGGGCTTCGGGTCTGGTAATTCACCCCTCCACTTT. The rearrangement uses TRBV12-3 or TRBV12-4 and TRBJ1-6; no clear D. The CDR3 contains 16 residues. With 3 bases removed from V and 6 bases from J, the gap between germline ends came to 15 bases.

This clonotype appeared many times. The CDR3 sequence: CASSTHSRTGYNEQFF. The CDR3 DNA follows: TGTGCCAGCAGTACCCACAGTCGTACGGGGTACAATGAGCAGTTCTTC. This sequence joins TRBV6-1 and TRBJ2-1; perhaps TRBD2 as D (5 bases). Germline CDR1 reads MNHNS; CDR2 reads SASEGT. The CDR3 covers 16 residues. Trimming removed 5 bases at V and 4 bases at J, with 18 bases between.

In its sample, this clonotype was seen many times. V usage is TRBV7-2 and J usage is TRBJ2-7; D gene ambiguous. V was trimmed by 4 bases and J by 0 bases, leaving 7 bases between them. The germline gives CDR1 SGHTA, CDR2 FQGNSA. CDR3 length equals 13 residues. CDR3 amino acids: CASSSTGSYEQYF. CDR3 nucleotide sequence: TGTGCCAGCAGCTCGACGGGCTCCTACGAGCAGTACTTC. Full variable domain (remainder filled in from reference TRBV7-2 and TRBJ2-7): GAGVSQSPSNKVTEKGKDVELRCDPISGHTALYWYRQSLGQGLEFLIYFQGNSAPDKSGLPSDRFSAERTGGSVSTLTIQRTQQEDSAVYLCASSSTGSYEQYFGPGTRLTVT.

In its sample, this clonotype was seen many times. V is TRBV7-2 and J is TRBJ2-5, with 7 bases lining up with TRBD2. V shed 5 bases and J 1 base; nucleotides not matched to a gene: 7. The germline V gene encodes CDR1 SGHTA and CDR2 FQGNSA. The CDR3 runs to 15 residues. The CDR3 coding sequence is TGTGCCAGCAGCCCCCAGCGGGGAGGCCAAGAGACCCAGTACTTC. Translating it yields CASSPQRGGQETQYF.

Many counts were recorded for this clonotype. This sequence joins TRBV7-2 and TRBJ2-7, with 11 positions matching TRBD2. The V gene's germline CDR1 is SGHTA and CDR2 FQGNSA. V trimming: 5 bases; J trimming: 4 bases; junction bases outside the gene matches: 4. The CDR3 runs 14 residues. The CDR3 nucleotides are TGTGCCAGCAGCCACTCTAGCGGGGGGTACGAGCAGTACTTC. Protein product: CASSHSSGGYEQYF.

The J gene is TRBJ2-2, the V gene TRBV7-8; 12 bases fit TRBD1. Germline CDR1 and CDR2: SGHVS and FQNEAQ. The CDR3 is made up of 17 amino acids. V trimming: 1 base; J trimming: 5 bases; junction bases outside the gene matches: 5. The chain's CDR3 is CASSLVRDRGQTGELFF. Here the CDR3 DNA reads TGTGCCAGCAGCTTAGTTAGGGACAGGGGGCAAACCGGGGAGCTGTTTTTT.

The chain combines TRBV7-9 with TRBJ2-1; weak D call: TRBD2 (5 bases). This CDR3 region has 13 residues. V lost 5 bases and J 7 bases, leaving 12 bases between the germline ends. CDR1 is SEHNR and CDR2 is FQNEAQ in the germline V gene (reference sequence). The CDR3 DNA reads as TGTGCCAGCAGCGCCCCACGGGGTAATGAGCAGTTCTTC. Its protein product is CASSAPRGNEQFF.

The chain links TRBV19 to TRBJ1-3, with unresolved D. Germline values: CDR1 LNHDA, CDR2 SQIVND (reference sequence). The CDR3 spans 11 residues. The ends were cut back, 6 bases at V and 2 bases at J, with 2 bases in the middle. The CDR3 DNA sequence: TGTGCCAGTAGCACTGGAAACACCATATATTTT. It is translated as CASSTGNTIYF.

This chain joins TRBV20-1 and TRBJ1-3, with D perhaps matching TRBD1 (5 bases). This CDR3 has 15 amino acids. Germline V gene sequence: CDR1 DFQATT, CDR2 SNEGSKA (reference sequence). Trimming took 6 bases from V and 0 from J, leaving 15 bases between them. CDR3 residues: CSAKKAQGSGNTIYF. The CDR3 DNA reads TGCAGTGCCAAAAAAGCGCAGGGCTCTGGAAACACCATATATTTT.

The chain recombines TRBV7-6 with TRBJ2-1, with 12 bases aligning to TRBD2. Trimming took 5 bases from V and 4 from J; bases not matched to a gene: 15. CDR1 is SGHVS and CDR2 is FNYEAQ in the germline V gene. CDR3 size: 19 residues. As DNA, the CDR3 is TGTGCCAGCAGCCACCCCCAGGGGCTAGCGGGGGGGCCGTACAATGAGCAGTTCTTC. Its protein is CASSHPQGLAGGPYNEQFF.

The genes are TRBV4-2 and TRBJ1-5; D might be TRBD1 (5 bases). Trimming removed 1 base at V and 4 bases at J, with 11 bases between. In germline, CDR1 is LGHNA, CDR2 YNFKEQ. The CDR3 has 15 amino acids. The CDR3 protein is CASSQGGQGNQPQHF. In DNA, the CDR3 is TGTGCCAGCAGCCAAGGTGGCCAGGGAAATCAGCCCCAGCATTTT.

In this sample, this clonotype turned up a few times. The chain has TRBV4-1 and TRBJ1-3; D call uncertain. Trimming removed 3 bases at V and 10 bases at J, with 10 bases between. Germline values: CDR1 MGHRA, CDR2 YSYEKL. The CDR3 loop spans 12 amino acids. DNA of the CDR3: TGCGCCAGCAGCCAGTACCCCGGGACCATATATTTT. Protein: CASSQYPGTIYF.